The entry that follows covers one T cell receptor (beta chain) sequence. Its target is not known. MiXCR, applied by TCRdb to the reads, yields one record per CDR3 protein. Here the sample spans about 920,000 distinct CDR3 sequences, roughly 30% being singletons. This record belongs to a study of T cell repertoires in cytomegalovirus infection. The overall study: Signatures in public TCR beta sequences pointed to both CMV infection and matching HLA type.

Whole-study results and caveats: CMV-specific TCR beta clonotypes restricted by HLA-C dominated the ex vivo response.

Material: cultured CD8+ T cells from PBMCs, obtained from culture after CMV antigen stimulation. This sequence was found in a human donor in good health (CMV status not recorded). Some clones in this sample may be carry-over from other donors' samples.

The CDR3 reads CASSVQRNLYGYTF. The CDR3 DNA follows: TGTGCCAGCAGCGTCCAACGGAACCTCTATGGCTACACCTTC. V gene TRBV5-6 combines with J gene TRBJ1-2; D unclear. V was cut by 4 bases and J by 4 bases, with 14 bases left in between. Germline lookup yields CDR1 SGHDT and CDR2 YYEEEE. The CDR3 totals 14 residues.